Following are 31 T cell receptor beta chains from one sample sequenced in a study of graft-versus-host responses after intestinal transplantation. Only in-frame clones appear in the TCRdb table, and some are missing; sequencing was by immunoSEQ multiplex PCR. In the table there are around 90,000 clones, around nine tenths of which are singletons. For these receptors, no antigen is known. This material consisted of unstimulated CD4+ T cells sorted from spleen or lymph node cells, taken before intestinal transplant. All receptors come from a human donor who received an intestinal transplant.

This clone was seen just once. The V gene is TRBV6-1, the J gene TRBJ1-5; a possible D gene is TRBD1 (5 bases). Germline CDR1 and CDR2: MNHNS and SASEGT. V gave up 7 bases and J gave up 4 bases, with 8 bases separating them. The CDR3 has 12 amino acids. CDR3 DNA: TGTGCCAGCACAGGGTTGAATCAGCCCCAGCATTTT. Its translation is CASTGLNQPQHF.

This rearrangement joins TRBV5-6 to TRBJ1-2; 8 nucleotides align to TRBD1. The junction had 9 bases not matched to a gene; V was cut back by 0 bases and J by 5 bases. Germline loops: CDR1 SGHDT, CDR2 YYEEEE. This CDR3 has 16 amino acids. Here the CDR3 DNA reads TGTGCCAGCAGCTTGGGCTTCAGGGGGCTTAGGTATGGCTACACCTTC. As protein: CASSLGFRGLRYGYTF.

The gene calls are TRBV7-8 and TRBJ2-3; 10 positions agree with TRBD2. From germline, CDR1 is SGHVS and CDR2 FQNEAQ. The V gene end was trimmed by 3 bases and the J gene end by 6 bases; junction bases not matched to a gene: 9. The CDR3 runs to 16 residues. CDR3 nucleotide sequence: TGTGCCAGCAGCTTGACCCTAGCGGGAGCATCTGATACGCAGTATTTT. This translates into CASSLTLAGASDTQYF.

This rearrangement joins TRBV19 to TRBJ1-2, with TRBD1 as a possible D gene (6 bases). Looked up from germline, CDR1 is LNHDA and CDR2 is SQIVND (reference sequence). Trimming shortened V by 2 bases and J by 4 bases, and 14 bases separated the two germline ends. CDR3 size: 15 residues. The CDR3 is CASSIWGQEVYGYTF. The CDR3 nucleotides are TGTGCCAGTAGTATATGGGGACAAGAAGTCTATGGCTACACCTTC.

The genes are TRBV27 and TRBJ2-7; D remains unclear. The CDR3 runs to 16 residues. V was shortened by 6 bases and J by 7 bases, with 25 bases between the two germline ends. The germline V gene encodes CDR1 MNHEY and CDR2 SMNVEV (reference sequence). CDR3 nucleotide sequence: TGTGCCAGCAGACAAAGAAGCCTGGTCCTAGGTGAAGAGCAGTACTTC. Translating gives CASRQRSLVLGEEQYF.

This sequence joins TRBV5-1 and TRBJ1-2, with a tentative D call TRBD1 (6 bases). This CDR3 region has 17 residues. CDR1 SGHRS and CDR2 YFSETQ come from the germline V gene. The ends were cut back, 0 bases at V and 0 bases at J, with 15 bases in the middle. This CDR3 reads CASSLGRDIPSNYGYTF. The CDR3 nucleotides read TGCGCCAGCAGCTTGGGACGGGACATTCCCTCTAACTATGGCTACACCTTC. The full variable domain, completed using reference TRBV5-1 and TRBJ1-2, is KAGVTQTPRYLIKTRGQQVTLSCSPISGHRSVSWYQQTPGQGLQFLFEYFSETQRNKGNFPGRFSGRQFSNSRSEMNVSTLELGDSALYLCASSLGRDIPSNYGYTFGSGTRLTVV.

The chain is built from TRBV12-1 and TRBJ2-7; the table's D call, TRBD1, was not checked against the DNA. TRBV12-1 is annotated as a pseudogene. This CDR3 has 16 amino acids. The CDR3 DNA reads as TGTGCCAGCAGCTTTGAGCTGGACAGGGGGAAAGACGAGCAGTACTTC. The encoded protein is CASSFELDRGKDEQYF.

The CDR3 protein is CASSPGQSPNYGYTF. DNA of the CDR3: TGCGCCAGCAGCCCCGGACAGTCCCCTAACTATGGCTACACCTTC. The chain couples TRBV4-1 to TRBJ1-2, with D maybe TRBD1 (6 bases). Trimming took 4 bases from V and 0 from J, leaving 12 bases between them. Looked up from germline, CDR1 is MGHRA and CDR2 is YSYEKL. The CDR3 loop spans 15 amino acids.

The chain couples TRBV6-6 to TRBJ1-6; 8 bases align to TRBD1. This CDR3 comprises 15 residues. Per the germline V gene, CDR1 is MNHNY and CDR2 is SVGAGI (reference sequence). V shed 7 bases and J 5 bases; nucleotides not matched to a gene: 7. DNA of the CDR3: TGTGCCAGCACCGGACAGGGAAATAATAATTCACCCCTCCACTTT. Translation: CASTGQGNNNSPLHF.

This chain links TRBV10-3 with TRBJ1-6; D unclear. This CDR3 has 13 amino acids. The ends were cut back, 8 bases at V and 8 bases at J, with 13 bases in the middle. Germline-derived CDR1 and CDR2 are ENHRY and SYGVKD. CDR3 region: CAIAGGSDSPLHF. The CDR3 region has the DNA TGTGCCATCGCAGGAGGGAGCGATTCACCCCTCCACTTT.

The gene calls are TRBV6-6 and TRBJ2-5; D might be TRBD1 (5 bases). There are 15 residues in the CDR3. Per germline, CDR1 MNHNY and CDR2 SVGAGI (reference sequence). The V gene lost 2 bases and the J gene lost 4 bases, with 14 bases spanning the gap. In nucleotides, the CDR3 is TGTGCCAGCAGTTACGGGCAGGGCAGAAGAGAGACCCAGTACTTC. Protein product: CASSYGQGRRETQYF.

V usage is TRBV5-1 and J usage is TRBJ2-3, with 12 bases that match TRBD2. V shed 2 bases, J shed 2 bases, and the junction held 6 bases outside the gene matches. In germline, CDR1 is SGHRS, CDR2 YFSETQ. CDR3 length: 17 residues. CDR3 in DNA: TGCGCCAGCAGCTTCCAAGGACTAGCGGGACTCACAGATACGCAGTATTTT. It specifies CASSFQGLAGLTDTQYF.

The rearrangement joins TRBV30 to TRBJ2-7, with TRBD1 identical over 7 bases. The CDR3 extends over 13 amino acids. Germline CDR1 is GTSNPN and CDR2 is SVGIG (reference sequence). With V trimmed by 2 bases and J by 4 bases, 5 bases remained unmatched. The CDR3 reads CAWSSGGTYEQYF. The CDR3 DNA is TGTGCCTGGAGTTCAGGGGGTACATACGAGCAGTACTTC.

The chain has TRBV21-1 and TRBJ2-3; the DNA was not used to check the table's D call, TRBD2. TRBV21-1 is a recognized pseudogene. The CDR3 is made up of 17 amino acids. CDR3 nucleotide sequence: TGTGCCAGCAGCAAAGCGGGGGGCGGGAGTAAGGCAGATACGCAGTATTTT. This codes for CASSKAGGGSKADTQYF.

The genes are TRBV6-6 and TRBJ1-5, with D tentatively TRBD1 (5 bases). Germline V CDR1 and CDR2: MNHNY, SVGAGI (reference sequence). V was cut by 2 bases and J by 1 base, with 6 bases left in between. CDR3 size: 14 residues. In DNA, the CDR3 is TGTGCCAGCAGTTACCGGGACAGCAATCAGCCCCAGCATTTT. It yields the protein CASSYRDSNQPQHF.

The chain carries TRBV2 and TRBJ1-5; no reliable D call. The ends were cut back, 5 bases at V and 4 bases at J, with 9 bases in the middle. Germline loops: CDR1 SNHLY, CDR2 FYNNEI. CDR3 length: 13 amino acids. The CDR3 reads CASSFNQNQPQHF. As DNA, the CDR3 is TGTGCCAGCAGTTTCAACCAGAATCAGCCCCAGCATTTT.

The CDR3 protein is CASSPWGQGTEAFF. The DNA for the CDR3 is TGTGCCAGCAGCCCTTGGGGACAGGGCACTGAAGCTTTCTTT. The chain links TRBV5-4 to TRBJ1-1; TRBD1 matches 9 bases. The J segment lost 4 bases and the V segment lost 4 bases, leaving 5 bases of the junction unmatched. Germline V gene lookup returns CDR1 SGHNT and CDR2 YYREEE (reference sequence). This CDR3 has 14 residues.

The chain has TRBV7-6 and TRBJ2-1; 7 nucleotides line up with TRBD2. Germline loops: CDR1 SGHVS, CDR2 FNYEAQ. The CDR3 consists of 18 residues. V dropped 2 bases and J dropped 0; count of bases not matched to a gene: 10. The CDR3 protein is CASSLSHPGGSSYNEQFF. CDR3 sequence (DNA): TGTGCCAGCAGCTTAAGCCACCCTGGCGGGAGCTCCTACAATGAGCAGTTCTTC.

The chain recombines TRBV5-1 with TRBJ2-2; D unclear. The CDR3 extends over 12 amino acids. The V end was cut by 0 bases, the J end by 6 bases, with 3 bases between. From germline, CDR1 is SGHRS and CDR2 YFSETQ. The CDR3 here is CASSLDAGELFF. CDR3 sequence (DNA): TGCGCCAGCAGCTTGGATGCCGGGGAGCTGTTTTTT.

This CDR3 reads CASSRSPGLGNNEQFF. CDR3 nucleotide sequence: TGTGCCAGCAGTCGAAGTCCGGGACTAGGGAACAATGAGCAGTTCTTC. V and J are TRBV28 and TRBJ2-1, with 8 bases aligning to TRBD2. The CDR3 spans 16 residues. V gave up 5 bases and J gave up 5 bases; unmatched junction bases: 11. Germline V CDR1 and CDR2: MDHEN, SYDVKM.

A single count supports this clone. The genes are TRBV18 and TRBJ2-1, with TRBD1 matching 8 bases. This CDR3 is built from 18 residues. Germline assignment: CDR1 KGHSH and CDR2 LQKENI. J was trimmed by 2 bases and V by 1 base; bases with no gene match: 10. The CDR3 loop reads CASSPLRDRLYAYNEQFF. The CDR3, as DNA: TGTGCCAGCTCACCACTTCGGGACAGGCTGTATGCCTACAATGAGCAGTTCTTC. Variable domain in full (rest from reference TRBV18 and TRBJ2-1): NAGVMQNPRHLVRRRGQEARLRCSPMKGHSHVYWYRQLPEEGLKFMVYLQKENIIDESGMPKERFSAEFPKEGPSILRIQQVVRGDSAAYFCASSPLRDRLYAYNEQFFGPGTRLTVL.

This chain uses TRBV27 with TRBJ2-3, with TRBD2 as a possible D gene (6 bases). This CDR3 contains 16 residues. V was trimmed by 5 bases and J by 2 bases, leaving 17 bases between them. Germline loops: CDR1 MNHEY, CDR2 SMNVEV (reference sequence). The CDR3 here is CASSHGGRDLTDTQYF. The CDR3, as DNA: TGTGCCAGCAGTCATGGTGGGCGGGATCTCACAGATACGCAGTATTTT.

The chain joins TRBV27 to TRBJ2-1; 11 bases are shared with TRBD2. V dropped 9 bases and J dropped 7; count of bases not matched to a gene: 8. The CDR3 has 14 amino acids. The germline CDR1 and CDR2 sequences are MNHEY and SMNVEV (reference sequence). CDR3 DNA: TGTGCCAGTACCTCTAGCGGGAGGTTAAATGAGCAGTTCTTC. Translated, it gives CASTSSGRLNEQFF.

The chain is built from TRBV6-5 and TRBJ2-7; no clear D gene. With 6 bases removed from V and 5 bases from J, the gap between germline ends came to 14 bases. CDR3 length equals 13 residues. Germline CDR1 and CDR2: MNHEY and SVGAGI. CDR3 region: CASSLGPRDEQYF. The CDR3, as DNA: TGTGCCAGCAGCCTTGGACCTCGAGACGAGCAGTACTTC.

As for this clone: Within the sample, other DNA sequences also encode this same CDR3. In nucleotides, the CDR3 is TGTGCCAGCAGTACAGGACTAGGGCAGTTCTTC. Encoded protein: CASSTGLGQFF. The chain uses TRBV2 and TRBJ2-1, with 7 positions matching TRBD2. Germline loops: CDR1 SNHLY, CDR2 FYNNEI. V lost 5 bases and J lost 12; bases outside the gene matches: 4. This CDR3 comprises 11 residues.

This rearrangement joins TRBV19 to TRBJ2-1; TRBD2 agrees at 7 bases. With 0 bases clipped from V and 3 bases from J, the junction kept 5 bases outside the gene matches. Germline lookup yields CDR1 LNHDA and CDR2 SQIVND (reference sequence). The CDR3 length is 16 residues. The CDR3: CASSIEGGLDYNEQFF. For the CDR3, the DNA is TGTGCCAGTAGTATAGAAGGCGGACTAGACTACAATGAGCAGTTCTTC.

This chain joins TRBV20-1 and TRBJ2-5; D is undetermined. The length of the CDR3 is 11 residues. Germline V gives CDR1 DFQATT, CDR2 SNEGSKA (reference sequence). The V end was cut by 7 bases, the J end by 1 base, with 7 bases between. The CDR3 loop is CSGGSQETQYF. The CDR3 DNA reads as TGCAGTGGGGGTTCCCAAGAGACCCAGTACTTC.

CDR3 nucleotides: TGTGCCAGCAGCTTAGATTGGGGAACTAGCGGGAGCCCTGAGCAGTTCTTC. Amino acid sequence: CASSLDWGTSGSPEQFF. The chain joins TRBV7-9 to TRBJ2-1; TRBD2 agrees at 11 bases. This CDR3 has 17 residues. Germline assignment: CDR1 SEHNR and CDR2 FQNEAQ (reference sequence). The V gene end was trimmed by 1 base and the J gene end by 9 bases; junction bases not matched to a gene: 11.

CDR3 DNA: TGTGCCAGCCGGGCCTTTCTCTCTGGGGCCAACGTCCTGACTTTC. This encodes CASRAFLSGANVLTF. The rearrangement joins TRBV7-8 to TRBJ2-6, with D uncertain. Germline-derived CDR1 and CDR2 are SGHVS and FQNEAQ. The CDR3 has 15 amino acids. Trimming stripped 8 bases from V and 0 bases from J, with 11 bases between. The whole variable domain, filled in from reference TRBV7-8 and TRBJ2-6, reads GAGVSQSPRYKVAKRGQDVALRCDPISGHVSLFWYQQALGQGPEFLTYFQNEAQLDKSGLPSDRFFAERPEGSVSTLKIQRTQQEDSAVYLCASRAFLSGANVLTFGAGSRLTVL.

In nucleotides, the CDR3 is TGTGCCAGCAGTTTAGCGGGAGAAGGTTCACCCGAGCAGTACTTC. Its translation: CASSLAGEGSPEQYF. The chain has TRBV28 and TRBJ2-7; 7 nucleotides align to TRBD2. The J segment lost 6 bases and the V segment lost 2 bases, leaving 10 bases of the junction unmatched. The CDR3 sequence is 15 residues long. The germline V gene encodes CDR1 MDHEN and CDR2 SYDVKM. Drawing the rest from reference TRBV28 and TRBJ2-7, the complete variable domain is DVKVTQSSRYLVKRTGEKVFLECVQDMDHENMFWYRQDPGLGLRLIYFSYDVKMKEKGDIPEGYSVSREKKERFSLILESASTNQTSMYLCASSLAGEGSPEQYFGPGTRLTVT.

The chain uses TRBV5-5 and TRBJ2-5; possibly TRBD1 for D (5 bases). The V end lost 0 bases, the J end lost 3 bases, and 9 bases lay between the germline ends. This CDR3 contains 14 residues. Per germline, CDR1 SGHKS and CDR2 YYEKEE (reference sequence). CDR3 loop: CASSLGLTEETQYF. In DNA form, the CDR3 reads TGTGCCAGCAGCTTGGGGTTGACAGAAGAGACCCAGTACTTC.